This TCR beta chain was profiled in a study of T cells in Graves' hyperthyroidism and ophthalmopathy. The investigators amplified TCR beta CDR3 regions from RNA transcripts. First-round RT-PCR of the TCR CDR3 relied on the HTBI primer set. Using its own MiXCR run on the multiplex PCR reads, TCRdb lists one record per CDR3 protein. The sample consists of about 420,000 distinct CDR3 sequences, approximately 15% of them appearing once. This clonotype was seen at least ten times. With 0 bases removed from V and 3 bases from J, the gap between germline ends came to 9 bases. The V gene's germline CDR1 is SNHLY and CDR2 FYNNEI. CDR3 length equals 14 residues.

Sequenced material: blood. This TCR was recovered from a woman aged 18-29 years with Graves' hyperthyroidism. This rearrangement joins TRBV2 to TRBJ2-7, with D unresolved. The CDR3 sequence: CASSEAGSDYEQYF. The CDR3 coding sequence is TGTGCCAGCAGTGAAGCGGGTTCGGACTACGAGCAGTACTTC.